Below, one T cell receptor (beta chain) is given with its context. Per the original methods: From reference gene primer amplification, estimates of nucleated cell counts were derived. Libraries were prepared by immunoSEQ multiplex PCR; TCRdb keeps only in-frame clonotypes and omits some of them. That table supplies the V and J calls and clone size; D and trimming were determined from the DNA. The sample carries tens of thousands of clones, nearly 90% recorded once. This specimen belongs to a study of blood T cell repertoires in COVID-19. Turning to the study itself: Samples of COVID-19 (acute and convalescent) were obtained from the United States, Italy and Spain. In each case, the material was cDNA or gDNA derived from T cells, B-cell-depleted T cells, or PBMCs.

V gave up 3 bases and J gave up 5 bases; unmatched junction bases: 8. In germline, CDR1 is SGDLS, CDR2 YYNGEE. The CDR3 totals 16 residues. Patients of the Seattle cohort, enrolled during active infection, were followed longitudinally. The source of this sequence is a woman in her fifties or sixties with COVID-19, enrolled during active disease. Sequenced input: peripheral blood. The chain couples TRBV9 to TRBJ1-3; 10 bases align to TRBD1. The CDR3, as DNA: TGTGCCAGCAGCGCCTTGGGACAGGGGAGTAGAAACACCATATATTTT. Amino acids: CASSALGQGSRNTIYF.